A selection of T cell receptor beta chains follows, all from one sample in a study of Ad26.COV2.S vaccination and SARS-CoV-2 variants. Produced via immunoSEQ multiplex PCR; TCRdb's table is partial and in-frame only. The sample carries hundreds of thousands of clones, 89% recorded once. Sequences were derived from peripheral blood, sampled in a trial of Ad26.COV2.S vaccine versus placebo. The receptors were gathered from a person aged 18-60 years who received the Ad26.COV2.S COVID-19 vaccine or a placebo. Each CDR3 is given with its conserved first and last residue. D genes are given only for firm matches. Part of the rows lack a size; the others show once, few, many or a class for expanded clones.

d_call j_call v_call clone_size cdr3_nt cdr3_aa
- TRBJ1-3 TRBV2 once TGTGCCAGCAGTGCCTGGACGAGAGGAAACACCATATATTTT CASSAWTRGNTIYF
- TRBJ2-1 TRBV6-6 - TGTGCCAGCAGTACCCGGGACACGAGCTCCTACAATGAGCAGTTCTTC CASSTRDTSSYNEQFF
- TRBJ1-1 TRBV7-9 - TGTGCCAGCAGCCCGCAGAGTTTTATGAGTTCAGCTTTCTTT CASSPQSFMSSAFF
- TRBJ2-6 TRBV9 - TGTGCCAGCAGCGTAGCGGCAGGGAGATTATCTGGGGCCAACGTCCTGACTTTC CASSVAAGRLSGANVLTF
- TRBJ1-1 TRBV5-1 - TGCGCCAGCAGCCAATCGCGAAATATGAACACTGAAGCTTTCTTT CASSQSRNMNTEAFF
TRBD1 TRBJ1-6 TRBV2 - TGTGCCAGCAGGGGGACAGCCTCTTGGGGTTCACCCCTCCACTTT CASRGTASWGSPLHF
- TRBJ1-1 TRBV5-4 once TGTGCCAGCAGACAAGGGACGCTCGGGACTGAAGCTTTCTTT CASRQGTLGTEAFF
- TRBJ2-1 TRBV6-5 - TGTGCCACCTGCGACCCAATACGCTACAATGAGCAGTTCTTC CATCDPIRYNEQFF
- TRBJ1-2 TRBV2 - TGTGCCAGCAGCCGTAGTGGGTATGGCTACACCTTC CASSRSGYGYTF
- TRBJ2-3 TRBV7-2 - TGTGCCAGCAGCTTCGGACTATTGGGGCCGGATACGCAGTATTTT CASSFGLLGPDTQYF
- TRBJ2-7 TRBV5-4 once TGTGCCAGCAGCTTGAGGGAGGCACACTACGAGCAGTACTTC CASSLREAHYEQYF
- TRBJ1-2 TRBV18 - TGTGCCAGCTCACCAGAGGGTAACTATGGCTACACCTTC CASSPEGNYGYTF
TRBD2 TRBJ2-2 TRBV6-5 once TGTGCCAGCAGCGTCAACACGGCGGGGGCCGGGGAGCTGTTTTTT CASSVNTAGAGELFF
- TRBJ2-3 TRBV2 once TGTGCCAGCAGTGATGTTGTGGGACGAGATACGCAGTATTTT CASSDVVGRDTQYF
TRBD1 TRBJ2-7 TRBV2 - TGTGCCAGCAGTGAAGGTCGGACAGGGTACTACGAGCAGTACTTC CASSEGRTGYYEQYF
- TRBJ1-2 TRBV28 - TGTGCTATTCATAGTCGGGTTAACTATGGCTACACCTTC CAIHSRVNYGYTF
- TRBJ2-5 TRBV29-1 - TGCAGCGTTGAGGAGGGGGGGGCAGAGACCCAGTACTTC CSVEEGGAETQYF
TRBD2 TRBJ2-3 TRBV18 - TGTGCCAGCTCACCACGGGGGACTACCAGCACAGATACGCAGTATTTT CASSPRGTTSTDTQYF
- TRBJ2-2 TRBV5-1 few TGCGCCAGCAGCTTGGGGACGGAGAACACCGGGGAGCTGTTTTTT CASSLGTENTGELFF
- TRBJ1-2 TRBV7-2 - TGTGCCAGCAGCCCCAGAAGGGGCGGGAAGGACTATGGCTACACCTTC CASSPRRGGKDYGYTF
TRBD2 TRBJ2-1 TRBV11-2 - TGTGCCAGCAGCTCAACTAGCGGGCCCGCCAATGAGCAGTTCTTC CASSSTSGPANEQFF
- TRBJ1-1 TRBV19 - TGTGCCAGTAGTCTTATGTTAATGAACACTGAAGCTTTCTTT CASSLMLMNTEAFF
TRBD2 TRBJ2-1 TRBV19 - TGTGCCAGTAGTATCTCCGGTCTGGGACTAGCGGGAGACGGTGAGCAGTTCTTC CASSISGLGLAGDGEQFF
- TRBJ1-3 TRBV21-1 - TGTGCCAGCAGGACAGGGCCCAACGGAAACACCATATATTTT CASRTGPNGNTIYF
- TRBJ1-1 TRBV3-1/TRBV3-2 - TGTGCCAGCAGCCAAGAATCAGGGTGGGACACTGAAGCTTTCTTT CASSQESGWDTEAFF
- TRBJ1-4 TRBV2 once TGTGCCAGCAGTCTGATGGGGGAGAATGAAAAACTGTTTTTT CASSLMGENEKLFF
TRBD1 TRBJ1-6 TRBV15 - TGTGCCACCAGCAGGGAACAGGGGCTGTATAATTCACCCCTCCACTTT CATSREQGLYNSPLHF
- TRBJ2-3 TRBV19 few TGTGCCAGTAGTATGGGAATGGGGGGACCAGATACGCAGTATTTT CASSMGMGGPDTQYF